These T cell receptor beta chains were read from a single sample in a study of OX40 agonist ivuxolimab in advanced cancers. TCRdb's table, derived via immunoSEQ multiplex PCR, lists solely in-frame clones and lacks some. Seen here are tens of thousands of clones, 87% observed once, and the top ten hold approximately 1.4%. The sample was CD4+ or CD8+ T cells sorted from blood, taken in a trial of the OX40 agonist ivuxolimab. The receptors here all came from an adult with an advanced solid tumor such as melanoma, head and neck, liver or kidney cancer. The CDR3 runs from the conserved cysteine through the conserved F or W. A D gene is named only where the DNA matches it firmly. Some rows mark clone size as missing; the rest say once, few, many or name a class of expanded clone.

d_gene	v_gene	j_gene	abundance	CDR3aa	CDR3nt
-	TRBV28	TRBJ1-4	-	CASRPSVGSWGEKLFF	TGTGCCAGCAGGCCCTCCGTTGGGTCCTGGGGGGAAAAACTGTTTTTT
TRBD1	TRBV29-1	TRBJ2-7	-	CSGRGTGSYEQYF	TGCAGCGGGCGCGGGACAGGCTCCTACGAGCAGTACTTC
-	TRBV4-1	TRBJ2-1	-	CASSQGGTYGEQFF	TGCGCCAGCAGCCAAGGGGGGACCTACGGTGAGCAGTTCTTC
TRBD1	TRBV2	TRBJ2-5	once	CASGTGGTQYF	TGTGCCAGCGGGACAGGTGGGACCCAGTACTTC
-	TRBV6-6	TRBJ2-7	-	CASSARAGWYF	TGTGCCAGCAGCGCCAGGGCAGGGTGGTACTTC
TRBD1	TRBV4-1	TRBJ1-2	-	CASSQDQTGGIGGYTF	TGCGCCAGCAGCCAGGACCAGACAGGGGGCATTGGTGGCTACACCTTC
-	TRBV16	TRBJ2-3	-	CASSQVQGLYTDTQYF	TGTGCCAGCAGCCAAGTCCAGGGGCTTTACACAGATACGCAGTATTTT
TRBD1	TRBV6-5	TRBJ2-2	-	CASSRDRRTPGELFF	TGTGCCAGCTCCAGGGACAGACGAACACCCGGGGAGCTGTTTTTT
-	TRBV6-5	TRBJ1-6	-	CASSAYREYNSPLHF	TGTGCCAGCAGCGCTTACAGGGAGTATAATTCACCCCTCCACTTT
-	TRBV9	TRBJ2-7	-	CASSVGETAIYEQYF	TGTGCCAGCAGCGTAGGGGAGACGGCCATCTACGAGCAGTACTTC
-	TRBV30	TRBJ1-4	-	CAWSRTVGEKLFF	TGTGCCTGGAGTAGGACAGTGGGCGAAAAACTGTTTTTT
-	TRBV7-3	TRBJ2-3	-	CASSSRGQDTDTQYF	TGTGCCAGCAGTTCCCGAGGCCAAGACACAGATACGCAGTATTTT
-	TRBV20-1	TRBJ1-2	-	CSAAGYTF	TGCAGCGCTGCTGGCTACACCTTC
TRBD2	TRBV5-1	TRBJ2-3	-	CASSLAWASGNTDTQYF	TGCGCCAGCAGCTTGGCCTGGGCTAGCGGTAACACAGATACGCAGTATTTT
-	TRBV5-5	TRBJ2-7	once	CASSLSGDFYEQYF	TGTGCCAGCAGCTTATCCGGGGACTTCTACGAGCAGTACTTC
-	TRBV11-2	TRBJ1-2	-	CASSLEAGGYGYTF	TGTGCCAGCAGCTTAGAGGCGGGGGGGTATGGCTACACCTTC
-	TRBV29-1	TRBJ2-3	-	CSVLLLGTQYF	TGCAGCGTTCTATTACTTGGTACGCAGTATTTT
TRBD2	TRBV5-6	TRBJ2-5	-	CASSLRGRALQETQYF	TGTGCCAGCAGCTTGCGAGGGAGGGCCCTACAAGAGACCCAGTACTTC
TRBD1	TRBV18	TRBJ1-1	-	CASSADRATEAFF	TGTGCCAGCTCAGCGGACAGGGCGACTGAAGCTTTCTTT
-	TRBV5-1	TRBJ2-1	-	CASSLVEAEPYNEQFF	TGCGCCAGCAGCTTGGTGGAAGCGGAGCCATACAATGAGCAGTTCTTC
-	TRBV6-6	TRBJ1-1	-	CASSSAVARTEAFF	TGTGCCAGCAGTTCAGCAGTGGCCAGGACTGAAGCTTTCTTT
-	TRBV5-1	TRBJ2-3	once	CASSLGRGFTDTQYF	TGCGCCAGCAGCTTGGGGAGGGGGTTCACAGATACGCAGTATTTT
-	TRBV9	TRBJ2-1	-	CASSVESNEQFF	TGTGCCAGCAGCGTAGAGAGTAATGAGCAGTTCTTC
TRBD2	TRBV7-9	TRBJ2-1	-	CASSLGGSGRLNEQFF	TGTGCCAGCAGCTTAGGGGGAAGCGGGAGATTAAATGAGCAGTTCTTC
-	TRBV9	TRBJ2-3	-	CASNAMGAPQDTQYF	TGTGCCAGCAACGCGATGGGGGCTCCACAAGATACGCAGTATTTT
TRBD1	TRBV5-5	TRBJ1-1	-	CASSFGTGLRAFF	TGTGCCAGCAGCTTTGGGACAGGGTTGAGGGCTTTCTTT
TRBD2	TRBV7-2	TRBJ2-3	-	CASSWTSGERDTQYF	TGTGCCAGCAGCTGGACTAGCGGGGAAAGAGATACGCAGTATTTT
TRBD1	TRBV6-5	TRBJ2-3	-	CASSYGQGADTQYF	TGTGCCAGCAGTTACGGGCAGGGGGCAGATACGCAGTATTTT
TRBD2	TRBV18	TRBJ2-7	once	CASSISMGREGKYEQYF	TGTGCCAGCTCGATATCTATGGGCAGGGAGGGAAAGTACGAGCAGTACTTC
-	TRBV4-2	TRBJ1-1	-	CASSQVGWGTEAFF	TGTGCCAGCAGCCAAGTAGGTTGGGGGACTGAAGCTTTCTTT
TRBD1	TRBV29-1	TRBJ2-5	-	CSVGRNRDRGETQYF	TGCAGCGTTGGTCGAAACCGGGACAGGGGAGAGACCCAGTACTTC
TRBD2	TRBV5-6	TRBJ2-5	-	CASFISGGFPETQYF	TGTGCCAGCTTTATTAGCGGGGGGTTCCCAGAGACCCAGTACTTC
-	TRBV7-6	TRBJ2-1	-	CASRRYTDGNEQFF	TGTGCCAGCAGACGATACACGGACGGCAATGAGCAGTTCTTC
-	TRBV11-2	TRBJ2-3	-	CASSLDRGVTDTQYF	TGTGCCAGCAGCTTAGATCGAGGGGTCACAGATACGCAGTATTTT
TRBD1	TRBV28	TRBJ2-7	-	CASGGQYYEQYF	TGTGCCAGCGGGGGACAGTACTACGAGCAGTACTTC
-	TRBV7-9	TRBJ2-4	-	CASSFQGLGKNIQYF	TGTGCCAGCAGCTTCCAGGGTCTGGGCAAAAACATTCAGTACTTC
TRBD1	TRBV6-5	TRBJ1-2	-	CASSNQGGRTHGYTF	TGTGCCAGCAGCAATCAGGGGGGCCGAACCCATGGCTACACCTTC
-	TRBV2	TRBJ1-4	few	CASSELGFEKLFF	TGTGCCAGCAGTGAACTTGGATTTGAAAAACTGTTTTTT
-	TRBV2	TRBJ1-5	-	CASSDSYSNQPQHF	TGTGCCAGCAGTGACAGTTATAGCAATCAGCCCCAGCATTTT
-	TRBV7-9	TRBJ1-1	-	CASSFGENTEAFF	TGTGCCAGCAGTTTCGGAGAGAACACTGAAGCTTTCTTT
-	TRBV10-3	TRBJ2-1	-	CAISEQGSGANEQFF	TGTGCCATCAGTGAGCAGGGGTCAGGGGCCAATGAGCAGTTCTTC